These 15 T cell receptor beta chains were sequenced from one sample in a study of naive and memory T cell subsets (dated by TCRdb to about 2017). Points the paper makes about the study in general: A few larger clonotypes were present in naive repertoires, particularly the CD8 repertoires, and these clonotypes were possibly memory cells re-expressing CD45RA.

The antigens of these receptors remain unknown. Library method: UMI-ligation and nested PCR. Sequenced using an Illumina MiSeq. The beta constant-region primer consisted of an equimolar mixture of two oligonucleotides that together covered TRBC1 and TRBC2. The ligated cDNA went through four rounds of PCR with nested alpha and beta constant-region primers together with the SP2 primer. TCRdb trimmed public reads at Q25 via fastp, called clones via MiXCR and kept in-frame beta chains. CDR3 protein sequences are deduplicated, and each keeps its most common genes and DNA. The sample table holds roughly 100,000 distinct CDR3 sequences, of which approximately 14% were seen once. Around 2.7% of the sample belongs to the ten largest clones. What was sequenced was naive CD8+ T cells from blood. Explained via the paper, the cell subset or site label denotes: naive T cells, CD45RA high CD27+. Receptor source: a human donor in good health.

This clonotype was observed a handful of times. The chain uses TRBV7-9 and TRBJ2-1; the D gene is possibly TRBD1 (6 bases). Germline V gene data show CDR1 as SEHNR and CDR2 as FQNEAQ (reference sequence). V lost 0 bases and J 10 bases, leaving 19 bases between the germline ends. The CDR3 loop spans 16 amino acids. CDR3 bases: TGTGCCAGCAGCTTAGCCCCGGACTCCCCGAGGGGGGAGCAGTTCTTC. This codes for CASSLAPDSPRGEQFF. The complete variable domain, with remaining parts taken from reference TRBV7-9 and TRBJ2-1, reads DTGVSQNPRHKITKRGQNVTFRCDPISEHNRLYWYRQTLGQGPEFLTYFQNEAQLEKSRLLSDRFSAERPKGSFSTLEIQRTEQGDSAMYLCASSLAPDSPRGEQFFGPGTRLTVL.

This clonotype was found many times. The chain carries TRBV7-6 and TRBJ2-7; tentative D call: TRBD2 (6 bases). The CDR3 covers 17 residues. Per germline, CDR1 SGHVS and CDR2 FNYEAQ. The V and J ends lost 4 bases and 3 bases respectively, with 22 bases between them. DNA of the CDR3: TGTGCCAGCAGCTCGGGGAGGTTGGAGGATGAGTACTACGAGCAGTACTTC. It translates to CASSSGRLEDEYYEQYF.

This sequence joins TRBV7-9 and TRBJ1-5; 9 nucleotides match TRBD1. Unmatched junction bases numbered 11, after V lost 5 bases and J lost 6 bases. Germline values: CDR1 SEHNR, CDR2 FQNEAQ (reference sequence). The CDR3 spans 16 residues. The CDR3 is CASSPGPTGGGQPQHF. CDR3 DNA sequence: TGTGCCAGCAGCCCCGGTCCGACAGGGGGAGGTCAGCCCCAGCATTTT.

V usage is TRBV5-6 and J usage is TRBJ2-2; D is possibly TRBD1 (6 bases). V dropped 4 bases and J dropped 1 base, with 14 bases sitting between them. The CDR3 loop spans 16 amino acids. Germline lookup yields CDR1 SGHDT and CDR2 YYEEEE. CDR3 in DNA: TGTGCCAGCAGCACCATGTTGACAGGGAACACCGGGGAGCTGTTTTTT. Amino acids: CASSTMLTGNTGELFF.

This clonotype has only a few counts. V gene TRBV28 combines with J gene TRBJ2-3, with D perhaps matching TRBD2 (5 bases). Germline CDR1 is MDHEN and CDR2 is SYDVKM. V lost 6 bases and J 2 bases, leaving 15 bases between the germline ends. CDR3 length: 15 residues. CDR3: CASSTGLFSTDTQYF. CDR3 DNA sequence: TGTGCCAGCAGCACTGGACTTTTCTCCACAGATACGCAGTATTTT.

The chain couples TRBV6-6 to TRBJ2-7, with 7 bases lining up with TRBD1. The V segment lost 6 bases and the J segment 1 base; nucleotides outside the gene matches: 9. The CDR3 covers 15 residues. Per the germline V gene, CDR1 is MNHNY and CDR2 is SVGAGI (reference sequence). CDR3 nucleotide sequence: TGTGCCAGCAGCACGGACAGGTCGGATTCCTACGAGCAGTACTTC. This translates into CASSTDRSDSYEQYF.

The chain has TRBV4-2 and TRBJ1-5; D might be TRBD1 (6 bases). CDR3 length: 13 amino acids. The germline gives CDR1 LGHNA, CDR2 YNFKEQ. V was cut by 4 bases and J by 9 bases, with 13 bases left in between. The CDR3 DNA sequence: TGTGCCAGCAGCCCGGGACAACAACCGCCCCAGCATTTT. Its protein is CASSPGQQPPQHF.

This clonotype was seen many times. This chain connects TRBV12-3 or TRBV12-4 to TRBJ2-7; 7 nucleotides align to TRBD1. The V and J ends lost 3 bases and 2 bases, in that order; junction bases with no gene match: 7. The CDR3 has 15 amino acids. CDR3 amino acids: CASSFPGQRAYEQYF. CDR3 coding DNA: TGTGCCAGCAGTTTCCCGGGACAGCGCGCCTACGAGCAGTACTTC.

The table lists this clonotype with a few counts. V is TRBV5-6 and J is TRBJ2-1, with TRBD2 matching 12 bases. After removal of 7 bases from V and 4 bases from J, the junction contained 12 bases not matched to a gene. Germline V lookup: CDR1 SGHDT, CDR2 YYEEEE. This CDR3 region has 17 residues. CDR3 protein: CASRPFFTSGGYNEQFF. The CDR3 DNA reads as TGTGCCAGCCGACCTTTTTTTACTAGCGGGGGGTACAATGAGCAGTTCTTC.

This clonotype has just a few counts. The rearrangement uses TRBV5-5 and TRBJ2-2; 7 bases agree with TRBD1. Germline-derived CDR1 and CDR2 are SGHKS and YYEKEE (reference sequence). With V trimmed by 4 bases and J by 1 base, 1 base remained unmatched. CDR3 length equals 14 residues. CDR3 nucleotide sequence: TGTGCCAGCAGCGGGGACAGGAACACCGGGGAGCTGTTTTTT. As protein: CASSGDRNTGELFF.

The CDR3 reads CASSWAMNTEAFF. The DNA of the CDR3 is TGTGCCAGCAGTTGGGCCATGAACACTGAAGCTTTCTTT. The chain uses TRBV27 and TRBJ1-1; D is unresolved. Germline V gives CDR1 MNHEY, CDR2 SMNVEV (reference sequence). V lost 4 bases and J lost 0, with 6 bases in between. This CDR3 comprises 13 residues.

With respect to this clonotype: An end of the junction differs from the germline gene, which may be a read error. The CDR3 DNA follows: TGTGCTAGCAGCTCCGGGACAACCAATGAGCAGTTCTTC. Its protein is CASSSGTTNEQFF. The chain carries TRBV7-7 and TRBJ2-1; D possibly corresponds to TRBD1 (6 bases). Germline CDR1 SSHAT, CDR2 FNYEAQ (reference sequence). The CDR3 consists of 13 residues.

V gene TRBV29-1 combines with J gene TRBJ1-1; D gene uncertain. This CDR3 has 12 residues. Trimming took 6 bases from V and 0 from J, leaving 8 bases between them. Per germline, CDR1 SQVTM and CDR2 ANQGSEA. This chain's CDR3 is CSVHLLNTEAFF. DNA of the CDR3: TGCAGCGTCCACCTGTTGAACACTGAAGCTTTCTTT.

This clonotype was counted only a few times. This chain uses TRBV19 with TRBJ2-3; D is ambiguous. Trimming took 7 bases from V and 4 from J, leaving 6 bases between them. Germline CDR1 is LNHDA and CDR2 is SQIVND (reference sequence). This CDR3 is 11 amino acids long. The CDR3 nucleotides are TGTGCCAGTACTTTCGCAGATACGCAGTATTTT. Its protein product is CASTFADTQYF.

The chain links TRBV7-6 to TRBJ2-7, with 8 nucleotides matching TRBD2. Germline-derived CDR1 and CDR2 are SGHVS and FNYEAQ. V lost 8 bases, J lost 6 bases, and 15 bases stayed unmatched. This CDR3 spans 15 amino acids. The CDR3 DNA is TGTGCCAGCGGTGGTTTGGGACTAGAATCTGGCGAGCAGTACTTC. As protein: CASGGLGLESGEQYF.